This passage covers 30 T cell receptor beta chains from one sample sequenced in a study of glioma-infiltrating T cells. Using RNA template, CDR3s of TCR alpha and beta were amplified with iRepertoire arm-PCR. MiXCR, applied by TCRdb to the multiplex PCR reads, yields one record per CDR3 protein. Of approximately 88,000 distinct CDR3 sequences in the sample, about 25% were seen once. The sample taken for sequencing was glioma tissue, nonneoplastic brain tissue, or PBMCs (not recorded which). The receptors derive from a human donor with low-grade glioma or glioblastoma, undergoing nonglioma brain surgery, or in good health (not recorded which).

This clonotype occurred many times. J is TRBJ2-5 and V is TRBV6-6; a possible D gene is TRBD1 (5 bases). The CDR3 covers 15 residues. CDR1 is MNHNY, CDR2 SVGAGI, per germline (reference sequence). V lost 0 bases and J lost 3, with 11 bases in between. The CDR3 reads CASSYSPQGKETQYF. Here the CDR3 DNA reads TGTGCCAGCAGTTACTCTCCCCAGGGCAAAGAGACCCAGTACTTC.

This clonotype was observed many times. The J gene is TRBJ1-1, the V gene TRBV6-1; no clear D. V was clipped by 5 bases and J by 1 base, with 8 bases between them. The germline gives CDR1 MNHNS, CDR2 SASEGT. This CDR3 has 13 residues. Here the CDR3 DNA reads TGTGCCAGCAGTTATTACAAGAACACTGAAGCTTTCTTT. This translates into CASSYYKNTEAFF.

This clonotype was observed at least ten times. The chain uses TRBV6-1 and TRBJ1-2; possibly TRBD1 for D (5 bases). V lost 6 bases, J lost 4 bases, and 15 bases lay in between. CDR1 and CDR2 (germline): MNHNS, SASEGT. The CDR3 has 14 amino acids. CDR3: CASRAEGRIYGYTF. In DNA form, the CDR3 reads TGTGCCAGCAGAGCCGAGGGACGGATCTATGGCTACACCTTC.

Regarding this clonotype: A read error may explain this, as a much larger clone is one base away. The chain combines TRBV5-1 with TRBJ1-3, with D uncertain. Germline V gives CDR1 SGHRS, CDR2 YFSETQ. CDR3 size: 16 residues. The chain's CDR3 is CASSLGATFSGDTIYF. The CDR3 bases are TGCGCCAGCAGCTTGGGGGCGACATTCTCTGGAGACACCATATATTTT.

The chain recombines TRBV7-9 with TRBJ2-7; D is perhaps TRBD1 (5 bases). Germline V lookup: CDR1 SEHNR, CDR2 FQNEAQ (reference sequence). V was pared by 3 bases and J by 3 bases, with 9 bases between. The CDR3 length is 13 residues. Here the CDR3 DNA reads TGTGCCAGCAGCTTTGGGGCCAACTACGAGCAGTACTTC. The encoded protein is CASSFGANYEQYF.

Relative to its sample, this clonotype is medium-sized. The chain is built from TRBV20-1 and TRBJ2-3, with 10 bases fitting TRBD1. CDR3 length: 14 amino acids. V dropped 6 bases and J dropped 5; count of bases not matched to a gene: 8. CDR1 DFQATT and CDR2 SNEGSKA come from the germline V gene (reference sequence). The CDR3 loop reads CSATDRGRGDTQYF. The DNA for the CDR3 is TGCAGTGCAACCGACAGGGGGCGCGGAGATACGCAGTATTTT.

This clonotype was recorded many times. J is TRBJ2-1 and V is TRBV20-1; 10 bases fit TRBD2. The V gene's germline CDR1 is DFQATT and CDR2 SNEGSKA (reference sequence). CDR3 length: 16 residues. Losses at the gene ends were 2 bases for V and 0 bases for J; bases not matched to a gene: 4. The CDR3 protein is CSARSSSGSSYNEQFF. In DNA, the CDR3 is TGCAGTGCTAGATCATCTAGCGGGAGCTCCTACAATGAGCAGTTCTTC.

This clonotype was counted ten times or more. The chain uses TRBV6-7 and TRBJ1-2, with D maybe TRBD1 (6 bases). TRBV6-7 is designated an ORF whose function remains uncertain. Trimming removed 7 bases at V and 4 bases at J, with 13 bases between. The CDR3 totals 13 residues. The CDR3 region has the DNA TGTGCCAGCAACCCCCCGGACAGCTATGGCTACACCTTC. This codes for CASNPPDSYGYTF.

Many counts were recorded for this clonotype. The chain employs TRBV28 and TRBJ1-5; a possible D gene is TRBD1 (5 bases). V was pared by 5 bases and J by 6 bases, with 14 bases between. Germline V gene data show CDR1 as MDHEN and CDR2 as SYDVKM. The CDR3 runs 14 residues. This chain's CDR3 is CASSPRSGTQPQHF. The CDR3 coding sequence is TGTGCCAGCAGTCCACGGTCGGGGACTCAGCCCCAGCATTTT.

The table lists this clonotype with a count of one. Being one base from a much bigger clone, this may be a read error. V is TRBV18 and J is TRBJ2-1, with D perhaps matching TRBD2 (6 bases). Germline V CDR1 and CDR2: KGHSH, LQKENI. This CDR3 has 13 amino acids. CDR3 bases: TGTGCCAGCTCACTGGGACTTTCAAATGGGCAGTTCTTC. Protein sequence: CASSLGLSNGQFF. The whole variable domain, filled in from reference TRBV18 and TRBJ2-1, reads NAGVMQNPRHLVRRRGQEARLRCSPMKGHSHVYWYRQLPEEGLKFMVYLQKENIIDESGMPKERFSAEFPKEGPSILRIQQVVRGDSAAYFCASSLGLSNGQFFGPGTRLTVL.

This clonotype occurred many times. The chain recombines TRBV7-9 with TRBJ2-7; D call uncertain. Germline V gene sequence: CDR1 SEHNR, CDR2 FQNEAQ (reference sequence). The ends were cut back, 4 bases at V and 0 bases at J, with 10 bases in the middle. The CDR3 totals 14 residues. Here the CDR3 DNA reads TGTGCCAGCAGCTCGACCGACGGCTCCTACGAGCAGTACTTC. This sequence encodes CASSSTDGSYEQYF.

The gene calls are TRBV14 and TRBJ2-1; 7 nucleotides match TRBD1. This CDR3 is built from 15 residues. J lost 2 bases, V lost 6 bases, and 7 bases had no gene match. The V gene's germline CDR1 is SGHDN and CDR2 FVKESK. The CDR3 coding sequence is TGTGCCAGCAGTTCTCCCGGGACAGCCTACAATGAGCAGTTCTTC. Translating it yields CASSSPGTAYNEQFF.

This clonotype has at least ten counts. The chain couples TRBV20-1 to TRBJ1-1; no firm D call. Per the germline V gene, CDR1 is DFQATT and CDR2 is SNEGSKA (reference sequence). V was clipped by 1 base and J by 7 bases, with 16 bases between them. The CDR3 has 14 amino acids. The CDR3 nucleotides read TGCAGTGCTAGAGTCACCCTGGTCGACGGTGAAGCTTTCTTT. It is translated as CSARVTLVDGEAFF.

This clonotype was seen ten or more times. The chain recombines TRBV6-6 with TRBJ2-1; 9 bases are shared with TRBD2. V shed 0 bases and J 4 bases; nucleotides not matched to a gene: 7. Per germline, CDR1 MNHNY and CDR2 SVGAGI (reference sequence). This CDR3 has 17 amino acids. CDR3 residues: CASSYSGLAGVYNEQFF. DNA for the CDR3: TGTGCCAGCAGTTACTCTGGATTAGCGGGAGTTTACAATGAGCAGTTCTTC.

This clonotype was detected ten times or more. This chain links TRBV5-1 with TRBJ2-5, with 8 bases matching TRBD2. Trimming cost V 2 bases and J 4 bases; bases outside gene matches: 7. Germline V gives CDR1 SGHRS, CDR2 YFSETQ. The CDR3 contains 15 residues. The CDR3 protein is CASSFERGTGETQYF. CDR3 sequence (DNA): TGCGCCAGCAGCTTCGAGCGGGGGACCGGAGAGACCCAGTACTTC.

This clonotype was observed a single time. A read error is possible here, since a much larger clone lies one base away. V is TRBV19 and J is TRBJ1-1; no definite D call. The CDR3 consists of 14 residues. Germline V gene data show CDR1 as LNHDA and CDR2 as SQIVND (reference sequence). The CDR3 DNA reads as TGTGCCAGTAGTCCCGAATTTATGAACACTGGAGCTTTCTTT. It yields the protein CASSPEFMNTGAFF.

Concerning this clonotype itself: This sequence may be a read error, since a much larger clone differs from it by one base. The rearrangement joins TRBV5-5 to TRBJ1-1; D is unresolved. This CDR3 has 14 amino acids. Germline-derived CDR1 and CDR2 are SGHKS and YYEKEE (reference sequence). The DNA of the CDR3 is TGTGCCAGCAGCATGACGAGGCCGAACACTAAAGCTTTCTTT. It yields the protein CASSMTRPNTKAFF.

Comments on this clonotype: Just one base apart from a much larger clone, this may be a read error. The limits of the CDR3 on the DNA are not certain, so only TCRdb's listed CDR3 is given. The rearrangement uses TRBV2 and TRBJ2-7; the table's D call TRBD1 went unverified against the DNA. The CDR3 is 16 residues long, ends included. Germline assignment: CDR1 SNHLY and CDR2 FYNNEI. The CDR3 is CAGWGSGTGAGYERYF.

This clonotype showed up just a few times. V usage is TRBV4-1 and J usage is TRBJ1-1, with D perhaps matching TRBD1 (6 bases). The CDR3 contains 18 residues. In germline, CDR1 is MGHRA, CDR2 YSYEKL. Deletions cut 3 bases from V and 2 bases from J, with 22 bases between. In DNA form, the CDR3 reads TGCGCCAGCAGCCAGCTACAGGTACTAAGGGGGGATAACACTGAAGCTTTCTTT. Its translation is CASSQLQVLRGDNTEAFF.

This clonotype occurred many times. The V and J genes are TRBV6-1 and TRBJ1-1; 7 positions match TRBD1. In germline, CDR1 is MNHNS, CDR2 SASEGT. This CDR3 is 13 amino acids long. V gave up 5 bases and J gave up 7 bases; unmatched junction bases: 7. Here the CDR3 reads CASSLGQSLEAFF. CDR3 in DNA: TGTGCCAGCAGTTTGGGACAGTCTCTTGAAGCTTTCTTT.

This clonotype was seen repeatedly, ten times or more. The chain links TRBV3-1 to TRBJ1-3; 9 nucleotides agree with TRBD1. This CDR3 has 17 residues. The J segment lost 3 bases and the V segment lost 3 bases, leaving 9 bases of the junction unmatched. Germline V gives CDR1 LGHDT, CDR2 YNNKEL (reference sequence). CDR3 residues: CASSHQIQGASGNTIYF. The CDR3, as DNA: TGTGCCAGCAGCCATCAGATACAGGGGGCCAGTGGAAACACCATATATTTT.

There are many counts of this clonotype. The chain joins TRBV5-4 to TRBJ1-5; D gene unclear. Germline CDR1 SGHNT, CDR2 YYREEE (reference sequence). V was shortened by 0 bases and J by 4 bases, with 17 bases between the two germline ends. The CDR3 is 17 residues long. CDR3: CASSLDGEVRGNQPQHF. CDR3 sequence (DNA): TGTGCCAGCAGCTTGGATGGGGAAGTCCGGGGAAATCAGCCCCAGCATTTT.

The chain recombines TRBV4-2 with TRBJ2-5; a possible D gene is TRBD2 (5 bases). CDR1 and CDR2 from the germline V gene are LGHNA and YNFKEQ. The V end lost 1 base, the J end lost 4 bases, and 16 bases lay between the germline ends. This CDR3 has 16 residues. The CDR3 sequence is CASSQGFGNALETQYF. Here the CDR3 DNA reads TGTGCCAGCAGCCAAGGCTTCGGGAACGCCTTAGAGACCCAGTACTTC.

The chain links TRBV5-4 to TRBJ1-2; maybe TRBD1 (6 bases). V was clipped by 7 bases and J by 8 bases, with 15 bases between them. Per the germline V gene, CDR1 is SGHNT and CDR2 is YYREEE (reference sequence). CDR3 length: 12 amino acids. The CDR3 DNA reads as TGTGCCAGCCGGTGGGACACCGGGGGCTACACCTTC. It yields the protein CASRWDTGGYTF.

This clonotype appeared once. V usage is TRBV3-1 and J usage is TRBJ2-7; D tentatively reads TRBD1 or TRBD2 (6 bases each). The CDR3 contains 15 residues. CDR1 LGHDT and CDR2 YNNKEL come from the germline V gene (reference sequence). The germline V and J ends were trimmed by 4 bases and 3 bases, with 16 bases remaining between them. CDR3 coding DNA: TGTGCCAGCAGCCGGGACCCGGGGGCCCTCTACGAGCAGTACTTC. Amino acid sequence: CASSRDPGALYEQYF.

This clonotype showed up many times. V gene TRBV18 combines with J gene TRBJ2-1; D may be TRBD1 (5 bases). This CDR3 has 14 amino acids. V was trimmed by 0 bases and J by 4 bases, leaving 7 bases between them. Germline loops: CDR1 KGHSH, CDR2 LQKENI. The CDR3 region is CASSPPAGYNEQFF. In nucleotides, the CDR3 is TGTGCCAGCTCACCACCAGCAGGGTACAATGAGCAGTTCTTC.

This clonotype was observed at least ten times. The CDR3 region is CASSSDRQETQYF. The CDR3 coding sequence is TGTGCCAGCAGCTCCGACAGACAAGAGACCCAGTACTTC. The chain couples TRBV11-2 to TRBJ2-5, with a possible D match to TRBD1 (5 bases). Trimming shortened V by 4 bases and J by 2 bases, and 8 bases separated the two germline ends. CDR3 length: 13 residues. In germline, CDR1 is SGHAT, CDR2 FQNNGV. The variable domain in full, with the rest retrieved from reference TRBV11-2 and TRBJ2-5, is EAGVAQSPRYKIIEKRQSVAFWCNPISGHATLYWYQQILGQGPKLLIQFQNNGVVDDSQLPKDRFSAERLKGVDSTLKIQPAKLEDSAVYLCASSSDRQETQYFGPGTRLLVL.

CDR3 sequence: CASSGIGTSGSYEQYF. The CDR3 bases are TGTGCCAGCAGTGGAATCGGGACTAGCGGCTCCTACGAGCAGTACTTC. The V call is TRBV12-3 or TRBV12-4, the J call TRBJ2-7, with TRBD2 matching 11 bases. V was clipped by 5 bases and J by 0 bases; unmatched bases: 6. The CDR3 is 16 amino acids.

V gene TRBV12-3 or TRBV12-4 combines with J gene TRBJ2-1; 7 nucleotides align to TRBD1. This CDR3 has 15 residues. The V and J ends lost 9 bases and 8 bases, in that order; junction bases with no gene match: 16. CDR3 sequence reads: CASSPWTGGLDEQFF. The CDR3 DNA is TGTGCCAGTAGTCCGTGGACAGGAGGCCTTGATGAGCAGTTCTTC.

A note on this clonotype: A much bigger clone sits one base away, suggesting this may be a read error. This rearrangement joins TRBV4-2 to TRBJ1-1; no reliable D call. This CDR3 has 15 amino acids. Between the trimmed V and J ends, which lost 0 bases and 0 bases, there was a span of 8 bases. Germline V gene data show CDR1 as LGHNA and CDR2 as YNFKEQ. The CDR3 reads CASSQERGVNTEAFF. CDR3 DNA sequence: TGTGCCAGCAGCCAAGAAAGAGGTGTGAACACTGAAGCTTTCTTT.